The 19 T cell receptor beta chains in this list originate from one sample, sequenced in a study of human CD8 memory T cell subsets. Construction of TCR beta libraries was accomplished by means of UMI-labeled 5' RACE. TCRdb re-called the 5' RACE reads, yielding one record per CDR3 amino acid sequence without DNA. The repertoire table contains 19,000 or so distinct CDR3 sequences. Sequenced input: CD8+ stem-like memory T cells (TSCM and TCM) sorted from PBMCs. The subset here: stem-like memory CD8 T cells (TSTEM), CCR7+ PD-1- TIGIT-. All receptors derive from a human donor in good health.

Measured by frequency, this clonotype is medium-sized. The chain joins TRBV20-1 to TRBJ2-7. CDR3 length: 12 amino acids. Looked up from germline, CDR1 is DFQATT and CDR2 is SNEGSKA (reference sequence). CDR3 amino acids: CSARRDRDEQYF.

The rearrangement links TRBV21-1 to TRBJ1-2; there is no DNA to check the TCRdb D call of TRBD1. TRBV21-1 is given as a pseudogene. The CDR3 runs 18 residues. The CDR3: CASSPKGGQGATNYGYTF.

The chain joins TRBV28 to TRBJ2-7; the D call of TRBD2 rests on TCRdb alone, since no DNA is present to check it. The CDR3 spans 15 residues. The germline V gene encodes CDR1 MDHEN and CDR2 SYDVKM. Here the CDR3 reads CASSPGASGLYEQYF. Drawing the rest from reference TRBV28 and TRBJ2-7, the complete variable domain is DVKVTQSSRYLVKRTGEKVFLECVQDMDHENMFWYRQDPGLGLRLIYFSYDVKMKEKGDIPEGYSVSREKKERFSLILESASTNQTSMYLCASSPGASGLYEQYFGPGTRLTVT.

The CDR3 region is CASSLTDYTEAFF. The chain has TRBV7-2 and TRBJ1-1; without DNA, the TCRdb call of TRBD1 cannot be checked. The CDR3 spans 13 residues. Germline assignment: CDR1 SGHTA and CDR2 FQGNSA.

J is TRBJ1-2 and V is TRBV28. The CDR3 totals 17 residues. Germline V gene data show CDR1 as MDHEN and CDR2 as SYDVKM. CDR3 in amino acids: CASSPSPGKGALGGYTF.

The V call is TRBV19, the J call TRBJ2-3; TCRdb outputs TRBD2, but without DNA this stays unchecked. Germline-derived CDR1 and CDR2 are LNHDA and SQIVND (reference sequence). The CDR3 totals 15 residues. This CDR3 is CASSTGLAVTDTQYF. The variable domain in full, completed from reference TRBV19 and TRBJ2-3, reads DGGITQSPKYLFRKEGQNVTLSCEQNLNHDAMYWYRQDPGQGLRLIYYSQIVNDFQKGDIAEGYSVSREKKESFPLTVTSAQKNPTAFYLCASSTGLAVTDTQYFGPGTRLTVL.

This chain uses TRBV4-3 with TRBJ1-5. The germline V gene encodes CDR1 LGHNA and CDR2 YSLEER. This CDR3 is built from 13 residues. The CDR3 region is CASSPGLYQPQHF.

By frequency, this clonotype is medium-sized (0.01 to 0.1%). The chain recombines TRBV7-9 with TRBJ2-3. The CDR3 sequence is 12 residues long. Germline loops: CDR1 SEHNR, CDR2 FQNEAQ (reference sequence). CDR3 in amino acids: CASSSFTDTQYF.

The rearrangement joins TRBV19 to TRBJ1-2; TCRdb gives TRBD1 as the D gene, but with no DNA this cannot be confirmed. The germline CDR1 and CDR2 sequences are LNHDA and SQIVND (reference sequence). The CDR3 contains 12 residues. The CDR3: CASSTGPGGYTF.

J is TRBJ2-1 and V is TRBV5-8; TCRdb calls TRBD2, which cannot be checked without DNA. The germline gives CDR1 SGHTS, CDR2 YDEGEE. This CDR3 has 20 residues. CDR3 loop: CASSSIYLAGGASSYNEQFF. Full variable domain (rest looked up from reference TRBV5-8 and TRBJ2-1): EAGVTQSPTHLIKTRGQQATLRCSPISGHTSVYWYQQALGLGLQFLLWYDEGEERNRGNFPPRFSGRQFPNYSSELNVNALELEDSALYLCASSSIYLAGGASSYNEQFFGPGTRLTVL.

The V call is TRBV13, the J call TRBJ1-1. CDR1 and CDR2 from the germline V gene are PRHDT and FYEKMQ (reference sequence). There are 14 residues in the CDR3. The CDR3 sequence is CASSLESGNTEAFF.

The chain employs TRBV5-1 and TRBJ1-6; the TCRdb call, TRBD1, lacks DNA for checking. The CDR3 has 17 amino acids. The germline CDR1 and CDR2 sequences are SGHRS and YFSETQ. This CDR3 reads CASSDGQGRSYNSPLHF. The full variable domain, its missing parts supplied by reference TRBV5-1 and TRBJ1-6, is KAGVTQTPRYLIKTRGQQVTLSCSPISGHRSVSWYQQTPGQGLQFLFEYFSETQRNKGNFPGRFSGRQFSNSRSEMNVSTLELGDSALYLCASSDGQGRSYNSPLHFGNGTRLTVT.

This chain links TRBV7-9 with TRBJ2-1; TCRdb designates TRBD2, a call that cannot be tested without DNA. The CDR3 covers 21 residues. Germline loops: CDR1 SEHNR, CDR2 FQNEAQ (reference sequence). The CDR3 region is CASSFPLDSGKGPGRNNEQFF.

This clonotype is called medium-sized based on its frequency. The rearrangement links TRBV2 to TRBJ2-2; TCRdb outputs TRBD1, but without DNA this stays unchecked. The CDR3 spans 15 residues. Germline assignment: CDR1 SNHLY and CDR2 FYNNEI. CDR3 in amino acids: CASQSQGLYTGELFF.

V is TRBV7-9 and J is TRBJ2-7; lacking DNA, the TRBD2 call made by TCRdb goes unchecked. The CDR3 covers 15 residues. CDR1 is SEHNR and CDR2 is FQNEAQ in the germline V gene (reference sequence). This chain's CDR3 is CASSSELAGPGLQYF.

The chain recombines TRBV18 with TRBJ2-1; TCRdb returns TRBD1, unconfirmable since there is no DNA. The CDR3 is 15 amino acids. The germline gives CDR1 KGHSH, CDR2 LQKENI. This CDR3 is CASSPLAQAYNEQFF. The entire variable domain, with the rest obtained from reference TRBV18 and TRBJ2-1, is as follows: NAGVMQNPRHLVRRRGQEARLRCSPMKGHSHVYWYRQLPEEGLKFMVYLQKENIIDESGMPKERFSAEFPKEGPSILRIQQVVRGDSAAYFCASSPLAQAYNEQFFGPGTRLTVL.

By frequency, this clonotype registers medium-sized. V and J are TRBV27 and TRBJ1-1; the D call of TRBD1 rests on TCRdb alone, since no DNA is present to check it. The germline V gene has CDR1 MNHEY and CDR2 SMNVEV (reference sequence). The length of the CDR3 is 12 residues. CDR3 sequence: CASSLIGAEFFF.

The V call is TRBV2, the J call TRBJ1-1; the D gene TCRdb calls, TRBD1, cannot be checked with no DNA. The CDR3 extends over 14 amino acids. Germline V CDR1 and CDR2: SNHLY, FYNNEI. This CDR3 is CASSDGGEGTEAFF.

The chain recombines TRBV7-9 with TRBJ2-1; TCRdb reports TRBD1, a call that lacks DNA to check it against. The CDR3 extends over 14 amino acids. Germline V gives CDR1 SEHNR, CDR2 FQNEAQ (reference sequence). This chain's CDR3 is CASSFSDRPNEQFF.